What follows are 7 T cell receptor beta chains derived from one specimen sequenced in a study of blood T cell repertoires in COVID-19. TCRdb keeps only in-frame clones here, not all; method: immunoSEQ multiplex PCR. This table has some 390,000 clones, approximately 86% appearing once. The sequencing sample was made of peripheral blood. Receptor source: a human donor in a cohort sampled during active COVID-19.

This clone has more than one count but fewer than ten. V gene TRBV18 combines with J gene TRBJ1-2; 9 bases align to TRBD1. Germline V gene sequence: CDR1 KGHSH, CDR2 LQKENI. The CDR3 covers 14 residues. J lost 7 bases, V lost 7 bases, and 10 bases had no gene match. The CDR3 DNA reads TGTGCCAGCTTCCTGACAGGGGGAATAGGTGGCTACACCTTC. It encodes CASFLTGGIGGYTF.

This clone was seen a handful of times. This chain links TRBV6-5 with TRBJ2-2, with 8 bases matching TRBD1. Germline lookup yields CDR1 MNHEY and CDR2 SVGAGI. V shed 4 bases, J shed 4 bases, and the junction held 8 bases outside the gene matches. The CDR3 consists of 16 residues. The CDR3: CASSSRDTGGTGELFF. CDR3 DNA sequence: TGTGCCAGCAGTTCCCGAGATACAGGGGGCACCGGGGAGCTGTTTTTT.

This sequence joins TRBV7-2 and TRBJ1-4, with 10 positions matching TRBD1. Germline CDR1 is SGHTA and CDR2 is FQGNSA. CDR3 length: 15 residues. Trimming at V came to 3 bases and at J to 4 bases, leaving 2 bases not matched to a gene. CDR3 bases: TGTGCCAGCAGCTTGGACAGGGGGTTTAATGAAAAACTGTTTTTT. Its translation is CASSLDRGFNEKLFF.

V and J are TRBV5-4 and TRBJ2-7, with a possible D match to TRBD2 (5 bases). Per germline, CDR1 SGHNT and CDR2 YYREEE (reference sequence). The CDR3 loop spans 15 amino acids. The ends were cut back, 0 bases at V and 3 bases at J, with 13 bases in the middle. CDR3 in amino acids: CASSLGGYPRYEQYF. CDR3 bases: TGTGCCAGCAGCTTGGGAGGGTACCCTCGCTACGAGCAGTACTTC.

The V call is TRBV18, the J call TRBJ1-1; D gene unclear. V gave up 3 bases and J gave up 1 base, with 9 bases separating them. The CDR3 extends over 14 amino acids. Germline V lookup: CDR1 KGHSH, CDR2 LQKENI. This chain's CDR3 is CASSPLQRNTEAFF. CDR3 nucleotide sequence: TGTGCCAGCTCACCGTTACAGAGGAACACTGAAGCTTTCTTT.

The V gene is TRBV11-2, the J gene TRBJ1-2; possibly TRBD1 for D (6 bases). This CDR3 is 16 amino acids long. Germline values: CDR1 SGHAT, CDR2 FQNNGV. Trimming took 0 bases from V and 4 from J, leaving 15 bases between them. This CDR3 reads CASSLDPRTVAYGYTF. CDR3 coding DNA: TGTGCCAGCAGCTTAGATCCCCGGACAGTGGCCTATGGCTACACCTTC.

A word on this clone: Other nucleotide sequences from this sample produce the same CDR3. The chain employs TRBV5-1 and TRBJ2-4; a weak D match, TRBD2 (5 bases). Germline assignment: CDR1 SGHRS and CDR2 YFSETQ. Deletions cut 4 bases from V and 0 bases from J, with 8 bases between. The CDR3 runs 14 residues. The CDR3 spells CASSLGLAKNIQYF. Written as DNA, the CDR3 is TGCGCCAGCAGCCTAGGACTAGCCAAAAACATTCAGTACTTC.